Below are 12 T cell receptor beta chains sequenced from a single sample in a study of CD4 T cells in relation to SARS-CoV-2 and coronaviruses. No antigen is known for these receptors. Sequencing was performed with immunoSEQ multiplex PCR; in TCRdb, only in-frame clones are kept and a portion is missing. The table has some 29,000 clones, 74% seen once; the top ten hold roughly 25%. Unexposed donor CD4+ T cells date from about 2011-2018, before the COVID-19 pandemic. After more than eight days of culture, CD4+ T cells were isolated. The sample comprised CD4+ T cells from PBMCs, cultured in vitro. Every receptor here comes from a human donor in good health.

The V gene is TRBV6-1, the J gene TRBJ1-2, with D possibly being TRBD1 (6 bases). Germline CDR1 MNHNS, CDR2 SASEGT. With 4 bases removed from V and 0 bases from J, the gap between germline ends came to 15 bases. This CDR3 is built from 16 residues. CDR3 sequence (DNA): TGTGCCAGCAGTGGCGGGGGGGGCCGATCTAACTATGGCTACACCTTC. This gives the protein CASSGGGGRSNYGYTF.

The chain combines TRBV19 with TRBJ1-5, with D possibly TRBD1 on 6 matching bases. The V end lost 4 bases, the J end lost 7 bases, and 14 bases lay between the germline ends. The CDR3 extends over 14 amino acids. From germline, CDR1 is LNHDA and CDR2 SQIVND (reference sequence). The CDR3 sequence: CASSTGDLIQPQHF. CDR3 nucleotides: TGTGCCAGTAGTACAGGGGACTTGATACAGCCCCAGCATTTT.

This clone occurred once. This chain links TRBV12-3 or TRBV12-4 with TRBJ1-5; a possible D gene is TRBD1 (5 bases). V shed 7 bases and J shed 5 bases, with 12 bases lying between them. The CDR3 consists of 13 residues. The DNA of the CDR3 is TGTGCCAGCACCCTGGGGGGGGATCAGCCCCAGCATTTT. It yields the protein CASTLGGDQPQHF.

The chain recombines TRBV10-3 with TRBJ2-3; D is unclear. CDR1 and CDR2 from the germline V gene are ENHRY and SYGVKD. Between the trimmed V and J ends, which lost 0 bases and 6 bases, there was a span of 13 bases. The CDR3 sequence is 15 residues long. The CDR3 is CAISESAKTSDTQYF. The DNA for the CDR3 is TGTGCCATCAGTGAGTCGGCAAAAACTTCGGATACGCAGTATTTT.

This clone showed up just a few times. The chain couples TRBV10-3 to TRBJ1-5; D is uncertain. This CDR3 spans 15 amino acids. Trimming removed 2 bases at V and 2 bases at J, with 10 bases between. Germline values: CDR1 ENHRY, CDR2 SYGVKD. CDR3 protein: CAISEARRGNQPQHF. The CDR3 region has the DNA TGTGCCATCAGTGAGGCCAGGAGGGGCAATCAGCCCCAGCATTTT.

The chain has TRBV7-9 and TRBJ2-7; D might be TRBD2 (6 bases). The V gene's germline CDR1 is SEHNR and CDR2 FQNEAQ (reference sequence). Between the trimmed V and J ends, which lost 1 base and 6 bases, there was a span of 13 bases. The CDR3 has 14 residues. Here the CDR3 reads CASSLVGGIGEQYF. CDR3 DNA: TGTGCCAGCAGCTTAGTCGGGGGTATCGGCGAGCAGTACTTC.

The V call is TRBV7-6, the J call TRBJ2-3; possibly TRBD2 for D (5 bases). There are 16 residues in the CDR3. The V and J ends lost 7 bases and 1 base respectively, with 18 bases between them. Germline loops: CDR1 SGHVS, CDR2 FNYEAQ. DNA of the CDR3: TGTGCCAGCACCCCTCTCTCGGGGAAAGGCACAGATACGCAGTATTTT. Protein: CASTPLSGKGTDTQYF.

The chain combines TRBV11-3 with TRBJ2-2, with D possibly being TRBD2 (6 bases). CDR3 length: 15 amino acids. V was cut by 3 bases and J by 4 bases, with 12 bases left in between. Germline V gene data show CDR1 as SGHNT and CDR2 as YENEEA. In DNA, the CDR3 is TGTGCCAGCAGCTTCTCTAGCGACGGCACCGGGGAGCTGTTTTTT. Translation: CASSFSSDGTGELFF.

The gene calls are TRBV30 and TRBJ1-4, with 7 bases identical to TRBD1. V lost 0 bases, J lost 3 bases, and 1 base stayed unmatched. The CDR3 covers 14 residues. CDR1 and CDR2 (germline): GTSNPN, SVGIG (reference sequence). This CDR3 reads CAWSVTGANEKLFF. The CDR3 nucleotides read TGTGCCTGGAGTGTAACAGGGGCTAATGAAAAACTGTTTTTT.

In this sample, this clone turned up a few times. V usage is TRBV2 and J usage is TRBJ1-5; no clear D. CDR3 length: 13 residues. V was trimmed by 4 bases and J by 0 bases, leaving 4 bases between them. Germline-derived CDR1 and CDR2 are SNHLY and FYNNEI. This chain's CDR3 is CASSGGSNQPQHF. Here the CDR3 DNA reads TGTGCCAGCAGTGGAGGTAGCAATCAGCCCCAGCATTTT.

The CDR3 DNA sequence: TGTGCCAGCAGTGAAGACAGTCCTAGCACAGATACGCAGTATTTT. Translation: CASSEDSPSTDTQYF. The chain is built from TRBV6-1 and TRBJ2-3, with D unclear. The CDR3 extends over 15 amino acids. Trimming pared 1 base from V and 0 bases from J, leaving 8 bases between. Per germline, CDR1 MNHNS and CDR2 SASEGT.

The chain has TRBV4-3 and TRBJ2-6, with 9 bases fitting TRBD2. This CDR3 spans 21 amino acids. Looked up from germline, CDR1 is LGHNA and CDR2 is YSLEER. Trimming at V came to 5 bases and at J to 2 bases, leaving 19 bases not matched to a gene. In nucleotides, the CDR3 is TGCGCCAGCAGCTCCCGCTTCCTTGACGGCAGACTAGCGGCTGGGGCCAACGTCCTGACTTTC. Its translation is CASSSRFLDGRLAAGANVLTF.